This TCR beta chain was sequenced for a study of OX40 agonist ivuxolimab in advanced cancers. Study in general: Every 2 weeks, ivuxolimab was infused into the patients intravenously at between 0.01 and 10 mg/kg. General study findings and limits: By week 6 at 0.1 to 3.0 mg/kg, blood CD4+ and CD8+ T cells had expanded clonally. Low levels of normalized T-cell clonal expansion also appeared in some nonresponders.

The CDR3 length is 13 residues. Trimming shortened V by 1 base and J by 6 bases, and 11 bases separated the two germline ends. The V gene's germline CDR1 is SGDLS and CDR2 YYNGEE. On this clone: What it binds is unknown.

The method was immunoSEQ multiplex PCR; TCRdb's version includes in-frame clones alone and lacks a portion of them. The sample consists of about 86,000 clones, 87% of them appearing once. The material sequenced was CD4+ or CD8+ T cells sorted from blood, taken in a trial of the OX40 agonist ivuxolimab. The chain is built from TRBV9 and TRBJ2-7, with D unresolved. The TCR originated in an adult with an advanced solid tumor such as melanoma, head and neck, liver or kidney cancer. The CDR3 coding sequence is TGTGCCAGCAGCGTACAGTCTCTTAGCGAGCAGTACTTC. Protein sequence: CASSVQSLSEQYF.